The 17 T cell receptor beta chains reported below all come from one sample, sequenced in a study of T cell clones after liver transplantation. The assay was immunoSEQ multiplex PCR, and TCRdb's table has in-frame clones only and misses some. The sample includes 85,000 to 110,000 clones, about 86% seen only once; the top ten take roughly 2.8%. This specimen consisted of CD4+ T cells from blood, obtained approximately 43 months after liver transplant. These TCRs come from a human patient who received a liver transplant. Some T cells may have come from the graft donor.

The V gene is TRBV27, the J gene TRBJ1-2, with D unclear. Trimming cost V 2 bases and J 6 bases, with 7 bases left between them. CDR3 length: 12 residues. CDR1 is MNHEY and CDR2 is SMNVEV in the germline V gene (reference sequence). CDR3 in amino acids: CASSLAGDGYTF. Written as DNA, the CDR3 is TGTGCCAGCAGTTTAGCGGGTGATGGCTACACCTTC.

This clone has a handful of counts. The CDR3 bases are TGTGCCAGCAGTTTAGCCAGAAATTCACCCCTCCACTTT. Translated, it gives CASSLARNSPLHF. This sequence joins TRBV27 and TRBJ1-6; unclear D gene. Trimming stripped 2 bases from V and 7 bases from J, with 6 bases between. The CDR3 has 13 amino acids. The germline V gene has CDR1 MNHEY and CDR2 SMNVEV (reference sequence).

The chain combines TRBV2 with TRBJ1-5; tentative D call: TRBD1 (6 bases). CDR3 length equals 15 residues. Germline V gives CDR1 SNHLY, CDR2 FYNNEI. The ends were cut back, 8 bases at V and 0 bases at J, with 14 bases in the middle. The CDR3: CASVRTAISNQPQHF. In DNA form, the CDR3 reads TGTGCCAGCGTCAGGACAGCTATTAGCAATCAGCCCCAGCATTTT.

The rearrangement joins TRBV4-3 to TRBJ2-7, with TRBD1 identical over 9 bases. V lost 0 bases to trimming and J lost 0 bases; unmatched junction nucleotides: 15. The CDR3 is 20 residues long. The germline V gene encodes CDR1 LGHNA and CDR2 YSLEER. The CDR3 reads CASSQDTRQGVPESSYEQYF. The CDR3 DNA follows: TGCGCCAGCAGCCAAGATACCCGACAGGGGGTGCCTGAGAGCTCCTACGAGCAGTACTTC.

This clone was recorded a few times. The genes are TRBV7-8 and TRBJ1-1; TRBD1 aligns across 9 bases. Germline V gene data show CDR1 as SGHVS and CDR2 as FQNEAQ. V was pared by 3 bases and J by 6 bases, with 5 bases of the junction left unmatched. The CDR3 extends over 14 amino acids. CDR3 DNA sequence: TGTGCCAGCAGCTTGATACAGGGGGCCGCTGAAGCTTTCTTT. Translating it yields CASSLIQGAAEAFF. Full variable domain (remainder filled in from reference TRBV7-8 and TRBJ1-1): GAGVSQSPRYKVAKRGQDVALRCDPISGHVSLFWYQQALGQGPEFLTYFQNEAQLDKSGLPSDRFFAERPEGSVSTLKIQRTQQEDSAVYLCASSLIQGAAEAFFGQGTRLTVV.

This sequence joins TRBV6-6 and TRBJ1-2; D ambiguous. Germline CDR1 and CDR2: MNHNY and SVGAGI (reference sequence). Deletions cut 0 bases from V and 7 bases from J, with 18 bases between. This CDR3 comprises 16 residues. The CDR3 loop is CASSYSLGGGLSGYTF. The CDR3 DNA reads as TGTGCCAGCAGTTACTCTCTGGGCGGAGGCCTATCTGGCTACACCTTC.

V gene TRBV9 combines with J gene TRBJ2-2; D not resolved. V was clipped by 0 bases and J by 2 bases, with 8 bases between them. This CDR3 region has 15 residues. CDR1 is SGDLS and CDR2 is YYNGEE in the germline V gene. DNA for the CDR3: TGTGCCAGCAGCGTAGTTAATGGAAACACCGGGGAGCTGTTTTTT. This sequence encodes CASSVVNGNTGELFF.

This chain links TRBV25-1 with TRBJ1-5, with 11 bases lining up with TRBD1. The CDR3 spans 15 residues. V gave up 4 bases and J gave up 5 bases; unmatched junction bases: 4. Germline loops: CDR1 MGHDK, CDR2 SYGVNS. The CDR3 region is CASSASGQGDQPQHF. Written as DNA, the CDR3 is TGTGCCAGCAGTGCTTCGGGACAGGGGGATCAGCCCCAGCATTTT.

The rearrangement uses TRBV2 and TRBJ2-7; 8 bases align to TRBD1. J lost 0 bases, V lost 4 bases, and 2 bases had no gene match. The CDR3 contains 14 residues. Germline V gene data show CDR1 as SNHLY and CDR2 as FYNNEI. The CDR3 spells CASSVDRGSYEQYF. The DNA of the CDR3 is TGTGCCAGCAGTGTCGACAGGGGCTCCTACGAGCAGTACTTC.

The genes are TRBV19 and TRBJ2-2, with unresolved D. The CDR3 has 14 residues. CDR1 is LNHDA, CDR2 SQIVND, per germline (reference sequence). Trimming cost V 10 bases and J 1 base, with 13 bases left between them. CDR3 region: CATLSWVNTGELFF. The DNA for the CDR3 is TGTGCCACCTTATCTTGGGTGAACACCGGGGAGCTGTTTTTT.

The CDR3: CASSQDLREGGGYTF. The CDR3, as DNA: TGCGCCAGCAGCCAAGATCTGAGGGAGGGAGGTGGCTACACCTTC. The gene calls are TRBV4-1 and TRBJ1-2, with D unresolved. V was clipped by 0 bases and J by 7 bases, with 15 bases between them. The germline V gene has CDR1 MGHRA and CDR2 YSYEKL. The CDR3 loop spans 15 amino acids.

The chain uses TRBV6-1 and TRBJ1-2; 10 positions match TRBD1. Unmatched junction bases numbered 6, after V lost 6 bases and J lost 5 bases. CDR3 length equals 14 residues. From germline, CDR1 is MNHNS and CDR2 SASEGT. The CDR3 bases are TGTGCCAGCAGGGGACAGGGGATCCTGTATGGCTACACCTTC. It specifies CASRGQGILYGYTF.

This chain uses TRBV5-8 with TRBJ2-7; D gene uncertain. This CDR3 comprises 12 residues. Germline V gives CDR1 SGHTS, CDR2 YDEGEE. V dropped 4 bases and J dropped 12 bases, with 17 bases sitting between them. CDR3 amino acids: CASSHHTTGPYF. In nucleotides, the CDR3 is TGTGCCAGCAGCCATCACACTACGGGCCCGTACTTC.

CDR3 sequence: CASSSTGGAFF. CDR3 in DNA: TGTGCCAGCAGCTCGACAGGGGGAGCTTTCTTT. This chain links TRBV5-6 with TRBJ1-1; 9 nucleotides match TRBD1. This CDR3 contains 11 residues. Germline assignment: CDR1 SGHDT and CDR2 YYEEEE. Losses at the gene ends were 3 bases for V and 10 bases for J; bases not matched to a gene: 1.

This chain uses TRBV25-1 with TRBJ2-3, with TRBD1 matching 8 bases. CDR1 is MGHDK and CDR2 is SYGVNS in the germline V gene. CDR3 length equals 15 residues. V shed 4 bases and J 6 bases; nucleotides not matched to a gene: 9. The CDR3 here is CASSVQQGVRDTQYF. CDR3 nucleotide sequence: TGTGCCAGCAGTGTCCAACAGGGGGTGAGGGATACGCAGTATTTT.

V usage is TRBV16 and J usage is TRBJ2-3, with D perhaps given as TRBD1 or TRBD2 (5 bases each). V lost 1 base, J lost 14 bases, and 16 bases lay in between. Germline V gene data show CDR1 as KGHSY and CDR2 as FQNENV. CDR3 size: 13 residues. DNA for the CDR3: TGTGCCAGCAGCCAATTCGGGGCCGAAAGACGGTATTTT. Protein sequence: CASSQFGAERRYF.

CDR3 region: CASSQDQGGSYYGYTF. The CDR3 DNA sequence: TGCGCCAGCAGCCAAGATCAAGGGGGATCCTACTATGGCTACACCTTC. The chain uses TRBV4-3 and TRBJ1-2; possibly TRBD1 for D (6 bases). Germline CDR1 reads LGHNA; CDR2 reads YSLEER. Trimming removed 0 bases at V and 3 bases at J, with 14 bases between. The CDR3 sequence is 16 residues long.